This TCR beta chain was sequenced in a study of shared clonotypes between healthy human individuals. Notes on the study in general: Specimens sampled were limited to blood, with tissue repertoires likely differing. Generation of non-shared clonotypes was less probable than generation of clonotypes shared by all four donors.

About this clone itself: Its target is unknown. The same CDR3 arises from other DNA sequences in this sample as well.

Genomic DNA belonging to each subset was distributed in equal measure over several immunoSEQ plates. Profiled with immunoSEQ multiplex PCR; TCRdb holds only in-frame clones, not every one. Here the sample spans about 1.1 million clones, about 72% being singletons. The V and J ends lost 4 bases and 1 base respectively, with 2 bases between them. The germline V gene has CDR1 LNHDA and CDR2 SQIVND (reference sequence). This CDR3 comprises 12 residues. This chain links TRBV19 with TRBJ1-3; D is undetermined. What was sequenced was memory CD4+ T cells from PBMCs. Stated subset: CD45RA-negative fraction. This receptor was taken from a man in his late teens or twenties in good health. Some clones in this sample may be carry-over from other donors' samples. CDR3 sequence reads: CASSKSGNTIYF. The CDR3 DNA follows: TGTGCCAGTAGTAAATCTGGAAACACCATATATTTT. Based on the CDR3 plus reference TRBV19 and TRBJ1-3, the full variable domain is DGGITQSPKYLFRKEGQNVTLSCEQNLNHDAMYWYRQDPGQGLRLIYYSQIVNDFQKGDIAEGYSVSREKKESFPLTVTSAQKNPTAFYLCASSKSGNTIYFGEGSWLTVV.